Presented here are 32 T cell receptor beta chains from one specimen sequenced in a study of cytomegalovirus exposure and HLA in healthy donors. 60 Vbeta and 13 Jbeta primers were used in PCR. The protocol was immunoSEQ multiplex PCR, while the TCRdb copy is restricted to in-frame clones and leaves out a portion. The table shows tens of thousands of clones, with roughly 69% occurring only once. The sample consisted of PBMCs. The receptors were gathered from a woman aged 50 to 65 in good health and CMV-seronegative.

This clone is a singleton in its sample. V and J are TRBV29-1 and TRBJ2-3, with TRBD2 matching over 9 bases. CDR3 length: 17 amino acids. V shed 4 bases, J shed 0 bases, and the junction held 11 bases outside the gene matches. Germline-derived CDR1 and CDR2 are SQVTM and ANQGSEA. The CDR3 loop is CSVVWLAGQTSTDTQYF. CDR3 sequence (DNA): TGCAGCGTTGTCTGGCTAGCGGGACAGACTAGCACAGATACGCAGTATTTT.

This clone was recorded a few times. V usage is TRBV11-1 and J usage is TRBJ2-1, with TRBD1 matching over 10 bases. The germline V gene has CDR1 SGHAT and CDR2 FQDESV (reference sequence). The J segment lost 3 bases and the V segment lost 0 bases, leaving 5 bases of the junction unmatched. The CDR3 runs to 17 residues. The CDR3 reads CASSLAGGDRGYNEQFF. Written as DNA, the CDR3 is TGTGCCAGCAGCTTAGCGGGGGGGGACAGGGGCTACAATGAGCAGTTCTTC.

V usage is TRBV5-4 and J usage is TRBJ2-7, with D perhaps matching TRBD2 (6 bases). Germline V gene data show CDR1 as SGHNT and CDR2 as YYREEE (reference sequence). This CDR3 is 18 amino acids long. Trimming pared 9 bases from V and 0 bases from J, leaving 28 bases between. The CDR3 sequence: CAISPPTGSPLSSYEQYF. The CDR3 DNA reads TGTGCCATCAGTCCTCCAACCGGGAGCCCCCTTAGCTCCTACGAGCAGTACTTC. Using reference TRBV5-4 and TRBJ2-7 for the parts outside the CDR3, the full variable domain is ETGVTQSPTHLIKTRGQQVTLRCSSQSGHNTVSWYQQALGQGPQFIFQYYREEENGRGNFPPRFSGLQFPNYSSELNVNALELDDSALYLCAISPPTGSPLSSYEQYFGPGTRLTVT.

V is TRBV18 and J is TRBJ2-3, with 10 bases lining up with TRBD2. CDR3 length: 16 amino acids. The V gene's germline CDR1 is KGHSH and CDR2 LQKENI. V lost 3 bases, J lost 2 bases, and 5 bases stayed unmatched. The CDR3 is CASSPTTSGHTDTQYF. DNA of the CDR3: TGTGCCAGCTCACCCACGACTAGCGGGCACACAGATACGCAGTATTTT.

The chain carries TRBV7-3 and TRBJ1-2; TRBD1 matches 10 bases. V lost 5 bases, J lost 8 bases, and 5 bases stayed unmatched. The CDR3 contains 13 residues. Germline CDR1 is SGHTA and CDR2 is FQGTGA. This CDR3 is CASSIRQGAGYTF. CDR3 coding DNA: TGTGCCAGCAGCATTCGACAGGGGGCCGGCTACACCTTC.

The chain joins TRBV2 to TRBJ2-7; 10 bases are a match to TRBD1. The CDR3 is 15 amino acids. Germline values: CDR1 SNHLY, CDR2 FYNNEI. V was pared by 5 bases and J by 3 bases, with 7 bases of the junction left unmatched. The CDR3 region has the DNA TGTGCCAGCAGTCCGGCGGGACAGGGGTTCTACGAGCAGTACTTC. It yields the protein CASSPAGQGFYEQYF.

CDR3 nucleotides: TGTGCCAGCAGACCCGGAGGGGTGGGTGGAAACACCATATATTTT. Protein product: CASRPGGVGGNTIYF. The chain is built from TRBV28 and TRBJ1-3; D is possibly TRBD1 (5 bases). Germline loops: CDR1 MDHEN, CDR2 SYDVKM. Trimming removed 6 bases at V and 3 bases at J, with 15 bases between. CDR3 length: 15 residues.

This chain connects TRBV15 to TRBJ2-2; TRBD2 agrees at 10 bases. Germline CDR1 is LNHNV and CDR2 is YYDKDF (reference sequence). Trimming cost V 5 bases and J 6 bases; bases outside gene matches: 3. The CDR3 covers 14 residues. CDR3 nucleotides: TGTGCCACCAGCCGAGGACTAGCGGCCGGGGAGCTGTTTTTT. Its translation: CATSRGLAAGELFF.

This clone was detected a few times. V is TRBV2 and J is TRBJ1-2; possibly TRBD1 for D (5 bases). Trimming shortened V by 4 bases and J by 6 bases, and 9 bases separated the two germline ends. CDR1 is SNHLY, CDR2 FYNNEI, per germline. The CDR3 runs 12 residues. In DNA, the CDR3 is TGTGCCAGCAGTGTTTGGGGGGATGGCTACACCTTC. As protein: CASSVWGDGYTF.

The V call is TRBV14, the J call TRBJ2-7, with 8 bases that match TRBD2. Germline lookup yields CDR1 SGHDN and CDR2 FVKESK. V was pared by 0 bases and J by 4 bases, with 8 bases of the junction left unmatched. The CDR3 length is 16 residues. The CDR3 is CASSQDPREGRYEQYF. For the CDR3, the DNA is TGTGCCAGCAGCCAAGATCCCCGGGAGGGCCGGTACGAGCAGTACTTC.

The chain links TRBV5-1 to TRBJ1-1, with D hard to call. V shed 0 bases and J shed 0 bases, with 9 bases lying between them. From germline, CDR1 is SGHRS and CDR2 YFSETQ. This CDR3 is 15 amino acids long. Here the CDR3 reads CASSLEEFLNTEAFF. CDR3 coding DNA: TGCGCCAGCAGCTTGGAAGAGTTCCTGAACACTGAAGCTTTCTTT. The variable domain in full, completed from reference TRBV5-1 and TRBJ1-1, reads KAGVTQTPRYLIKTRGQQVTLSCSPISGHRSVSWYQQTPGQGLQFLFEYFSETQRNKGNFPGRFSGRQFSNSRSEMNVSTLELGDSALYLCASSLEEFLNTEAFFGQGTRLTVV.

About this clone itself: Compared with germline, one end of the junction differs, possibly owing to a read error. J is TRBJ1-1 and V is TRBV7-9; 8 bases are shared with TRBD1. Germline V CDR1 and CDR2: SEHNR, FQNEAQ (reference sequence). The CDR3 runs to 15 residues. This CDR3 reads CAGSPHGQGNTEAFF. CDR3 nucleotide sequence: TGTGCCGGCAGCCCCCATGGACAGGGGAACACTGAAGCTTTCTTT.

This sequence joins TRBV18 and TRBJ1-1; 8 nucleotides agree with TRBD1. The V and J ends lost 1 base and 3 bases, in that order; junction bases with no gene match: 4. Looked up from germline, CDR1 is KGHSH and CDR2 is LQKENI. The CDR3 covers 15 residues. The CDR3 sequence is CASSPLQGAHTEAFF. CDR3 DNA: TGTGCCAGCTCACCACTTCAGGGGGCCCACACTGAAGCTTTCTTT.

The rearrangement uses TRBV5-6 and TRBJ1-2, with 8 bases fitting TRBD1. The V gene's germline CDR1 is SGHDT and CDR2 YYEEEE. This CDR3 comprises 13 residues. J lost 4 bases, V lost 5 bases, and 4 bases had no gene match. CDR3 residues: CASRSDRAYGYTF. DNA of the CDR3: TGTGCCAGCAGATCGGACAGGGCCTATGGCTACACCTTC.

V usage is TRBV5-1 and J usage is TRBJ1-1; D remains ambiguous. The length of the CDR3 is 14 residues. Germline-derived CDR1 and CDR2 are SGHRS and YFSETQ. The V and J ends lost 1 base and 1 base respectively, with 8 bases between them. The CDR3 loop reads CASSLSIPNTEAFF. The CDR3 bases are TGCGCCAGCAGCTTGTCAATCCCGAACACTGAAGCTTTCTTT.

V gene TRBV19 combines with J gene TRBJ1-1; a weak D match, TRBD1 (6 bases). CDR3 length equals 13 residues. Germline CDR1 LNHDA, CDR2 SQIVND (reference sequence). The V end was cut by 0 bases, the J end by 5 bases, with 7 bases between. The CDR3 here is CASSIEGGTEAFF. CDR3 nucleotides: TGTGCCAGTAGTATAGAAGGGGGAACTGAAGCTTTCTTT.

CDR3 coding DNA: TGTGCCAGCAGTTACTCGCGTCAGGGGACTGGCTACACCTTC. Translated, it gives CASSYSRQGTGYTF. The V call is TRBV6-5, the J call TRBJ1-2; D may be TRBD1 (6 bases). In germline, CDR1 is MNHEY, CDR2 SVGAGI. V was cut by 0 bases and J by 7 bases, with 12 bases left in between. The CDR3 is 14 amino acids.

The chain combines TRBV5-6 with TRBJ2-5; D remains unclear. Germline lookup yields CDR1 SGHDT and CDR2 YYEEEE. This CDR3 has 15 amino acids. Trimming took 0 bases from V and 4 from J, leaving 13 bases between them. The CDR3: CASSLGGGGRETQYF. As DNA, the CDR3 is TGTGCCAGCAGCTTGGGTGGTGGCGGTAGAGAGACCCAGTACTTC.

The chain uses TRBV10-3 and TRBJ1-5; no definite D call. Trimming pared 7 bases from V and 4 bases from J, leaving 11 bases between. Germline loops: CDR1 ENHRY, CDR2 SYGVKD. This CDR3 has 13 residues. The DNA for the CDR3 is TGTGCCATCACCCGGGATCTAAATCAGCCCCAGCATTTT. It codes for CAITRDLNQPQHF.

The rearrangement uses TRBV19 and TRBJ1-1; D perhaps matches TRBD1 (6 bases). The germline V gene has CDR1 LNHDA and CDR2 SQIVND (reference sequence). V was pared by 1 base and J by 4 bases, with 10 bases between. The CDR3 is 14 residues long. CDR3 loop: CASSIARTVTEAFF. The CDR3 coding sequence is TGTGCCAGTAGTATAGCTCGGACAGTCACTGAAGCTTTCTTT.

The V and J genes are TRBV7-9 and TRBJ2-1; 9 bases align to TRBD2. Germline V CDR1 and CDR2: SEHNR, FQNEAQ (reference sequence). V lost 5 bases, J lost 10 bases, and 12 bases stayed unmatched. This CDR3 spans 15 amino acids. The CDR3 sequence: CASSPYSGSGREQFF. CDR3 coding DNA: TGTGCCAGCAGCCCTTACTCGGGTAGCGGGAGAGAGCAGTTCTTC.

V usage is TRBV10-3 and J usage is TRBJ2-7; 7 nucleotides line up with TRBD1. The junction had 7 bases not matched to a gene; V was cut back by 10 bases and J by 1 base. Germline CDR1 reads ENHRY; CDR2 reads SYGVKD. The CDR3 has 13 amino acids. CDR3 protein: CATSPGQSYEQYF. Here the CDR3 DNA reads TGTGCCACCTCACCGGGACAGTCCTACGAGCAGTACTTC.

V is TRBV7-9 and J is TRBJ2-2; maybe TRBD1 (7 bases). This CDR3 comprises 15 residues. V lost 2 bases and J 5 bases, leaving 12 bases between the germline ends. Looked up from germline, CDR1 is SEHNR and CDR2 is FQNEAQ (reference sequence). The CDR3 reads CASSLLSGGTGELFF. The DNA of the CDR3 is TGTGCCAGCAGCTTACTATCAGGGGGGACCGGGGAGCTGTTTTTT.

CDR3: CASSYRQGVTEAFF. CDR3 bases: TGTGCCAGCAGCTACCGACAGGGGGTGACTGAAGCTTTCTTT. The gene calls are TRBV7-2 and TRBJ1-1; 9 positions agree with TRBD1. This CDR3 has 14 residues. CDR1 is SGHTA, CDR2 FQGNSA, per germline. V shed 4 bases, J shed 5 bases, and the junction held 5 bases outside the gene matches.

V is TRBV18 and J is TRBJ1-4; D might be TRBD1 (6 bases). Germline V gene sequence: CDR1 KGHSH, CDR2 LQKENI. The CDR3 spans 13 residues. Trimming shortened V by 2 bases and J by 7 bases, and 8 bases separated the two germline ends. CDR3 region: CASSPGGPEKLFF. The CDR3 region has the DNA TGTGCCAGCTCACCAGGGGGCCCTGAAAAACTGTTTTTT.

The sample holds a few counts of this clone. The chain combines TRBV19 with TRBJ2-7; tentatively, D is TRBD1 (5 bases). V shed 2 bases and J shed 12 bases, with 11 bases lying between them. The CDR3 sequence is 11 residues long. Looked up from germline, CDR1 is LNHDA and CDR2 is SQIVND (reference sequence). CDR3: CASSIQGEAYF. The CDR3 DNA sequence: TGTGCCAGTAGTATACAGGGTGAGGCGTACTTC.

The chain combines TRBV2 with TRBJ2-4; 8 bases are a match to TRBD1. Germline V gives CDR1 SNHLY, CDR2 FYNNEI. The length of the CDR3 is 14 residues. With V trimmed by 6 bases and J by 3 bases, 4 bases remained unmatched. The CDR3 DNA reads TGTGCCAGCAGGGCGACAGGGGTCAAAAACATTCAGTACTTC. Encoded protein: CASRATGVKNIQYF. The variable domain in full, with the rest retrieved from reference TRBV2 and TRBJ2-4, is EPEVTQTPSHQVTQMGQEVILRCVPISNHLYFYWYRQILGQKVEFLVSFYNNEISEKSEIFDDQFSVERPDGSNFTLKIRSTKLEDSAMYFCASRATGVKNIQYFGAGTRLSVL.

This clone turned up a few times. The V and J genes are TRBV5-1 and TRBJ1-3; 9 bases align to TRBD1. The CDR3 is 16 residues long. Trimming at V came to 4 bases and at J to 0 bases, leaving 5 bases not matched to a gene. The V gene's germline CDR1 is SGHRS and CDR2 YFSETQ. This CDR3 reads CASSVGTGLSGNTIYF. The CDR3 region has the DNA TGCGCCAGCAGCGTAGGGACAGGGCTCTCTGGAAACACCATATATTTT. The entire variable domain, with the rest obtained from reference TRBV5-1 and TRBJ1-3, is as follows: KAGVTQTPRYLIKTRGQQVTLSCSPISGHRSVSWYQQTPGQGLQFLFEYFSETQRNKGNFPGRFSGRQFSNSRSEMNVSTLELGDSALYLCASSVGTGLSGNTIYFGEGSWLTVV.

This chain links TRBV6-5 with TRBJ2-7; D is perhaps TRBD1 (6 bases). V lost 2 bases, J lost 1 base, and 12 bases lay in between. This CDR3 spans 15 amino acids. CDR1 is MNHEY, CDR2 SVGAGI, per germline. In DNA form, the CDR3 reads TGTGCCAGCAGTTACGGTCAGGGGATTTCCTACGAGCAGTACTTC. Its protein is CASSYGQGISYEQYF.

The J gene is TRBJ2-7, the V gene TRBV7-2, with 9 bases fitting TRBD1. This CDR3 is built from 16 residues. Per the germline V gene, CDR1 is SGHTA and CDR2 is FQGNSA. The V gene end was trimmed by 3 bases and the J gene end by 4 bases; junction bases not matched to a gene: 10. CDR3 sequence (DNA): TGTGCCAGCAGCTTTAGGGCCGGGACAGGGAGTTACGAGCAGTACTTC. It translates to CASSFRAGTGSYEQYF. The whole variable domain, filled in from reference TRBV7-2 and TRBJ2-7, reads GAGVSQSPSNKVTEKGKDVELRCDPISGHTALYWYRQSLGQGLEFLIYFQGNSAPDKSGLPSDRFSAERTGGSVSTLTIQRTQQEDSAVYLCASSFRAGTGSYEQYFGPGTRLTVT.

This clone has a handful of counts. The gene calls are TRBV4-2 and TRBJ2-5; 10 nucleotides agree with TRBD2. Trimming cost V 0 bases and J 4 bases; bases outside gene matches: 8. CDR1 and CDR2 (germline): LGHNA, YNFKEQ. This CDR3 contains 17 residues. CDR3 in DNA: TGTGCCAGCAGCCAAGATCTTCTTAGCGGGAGGTCAGAGACCCAGTACTTC. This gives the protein CASSQDLLSGRSETQYF.

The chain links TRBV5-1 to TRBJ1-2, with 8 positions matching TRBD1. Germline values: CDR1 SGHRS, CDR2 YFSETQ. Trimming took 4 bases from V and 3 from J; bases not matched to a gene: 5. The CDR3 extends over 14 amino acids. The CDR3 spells CASSHGTGDYGYTF. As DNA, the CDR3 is TGCGCCAGCAGCCACGGGACAGGAGACTATGGCTACACCTTC.